The source of this TCR beta chain is a study of cytomegalovirus exposure and HLA in healthy donors. Across the whole study: Clustering assigned about 79% of the 350 to 450 genotyped donors to the Caucasian-associated ancestry cluster.

Details on this clone: Antigen specificity is unknown.

This PCR relied on a set of 60 Vbeta primers and 13 Jbeta primers. The authors' processing: Counted up in a later analysis, unique TCR beta chains came to about 83 million, with around 9.9 million shared. Clones were read by immunoSEQ multiplex PCR, and TCRdb kept only the in-frame ones, dropping some. The DNA gave D and trimming, while V, J and clone size come from that table. The sample records approximately 190,000 clones, about 83% being singletons. Study-wide results and caveats: Rarity held for most TCR sequences, but there were some public TCRs that occurred in many donors. Accurate predictions that matched the HLA-A and HLA-B alleles of most subjects were reportedly made from TCR beta sequences.

This TCR was sampled from a man aged 40-50 years in good health and CMV-seropositive. Sequencing input: PBMCs.

The CDR3 DNA follows: TGTGCCAGCAGCTTGGGGGCAGGGGACTATGGCTACACCTTC. Protein sequence: CASSLGAGDYGYTF. The rearrangement links TRBV7-9 to TRBJ1-2; D possibly corresponds to TRBD1 (6 bases). Trimming pared 3 bases from V and 3 bases from J, leaving 11 bases between. Germline-derived CDR1 and CDR2 are SEHNR and FQNEAQ (reference sequence). The CDR3 runs 14 residues.